Below are 14 T cell receptor beta chains sequenced from a single sample in a study of T cells in lung cancer brain metastases. The protocol was immunoSEQ multiplex PCR, while the TCRdb copy is restricted to in-frame clones and leaves out a portion. Among thousands of clones listed, approximately 85% were seen once. Sample: tumor tissue from the primary lung tumor. The receptors here all came from a man aged 50 to 59 with non-small cell lung cancer.

The chain has TRBV5-6 and TRBJ2-7; D possibly corresponds to TRBD2 (6 bases). With 0 bases removed from V and 4 bases from J, the gap between germline ends came to 11 bases. The germline CDR1 and CDR2 sequences are SGHDT and YYEEEE. CDR3 length: 14 residues. The DNA for the CDR3 is TGTGCCAGCAGCTTGGCCGGGGCGGGGTACGAGCAGTACTTC. Its protein is CASSLAGAGYEQYF.

This rearrangement joins TRBV2 to TRBJ2-5; no firm D call. Germline V gene lookup returns CDR1 SNHLY and CDR2 FYNNEI. CDR3 size: 13 residues. V dropped 5 bases and J dropped 2 bases, with 9 bases sitting between them. DNA for the CDR3: TGTGCCAGCAGTTGGTACAAACAAGAGACCCAGTACTTC. It yields the protein CASSWYKQETQYF.

The V call is TRBV28, the J call TRBJ2-7; 8 bases fit TRBD1. Germline V gene sequence: CDR1 MDHEN, CDR2 SYDVKM. There are 14 residues in the CDR3. V was clipped by 4 bases and J by 4 bases; unmatched bases: 6. The DNA of the CDR3 is TGTGCCAGCAGTTCCAGGGGGCTTGGGTACGAGCAGTACTTC. Amino acid sequence: CASSSRGLGYEQYF.

The chain employs TRBV4-1 and TRBJ2-5; a weak D match, TRBD1 (5 bases). The V gene lost 1 base and the J gene lost 1 base, with 10 bases spanning the gap. Germline CDR1 reads MGHRA; CDR2 reads YSYEKL. The CDR3 consists of 15 residues. CDR3: CASSQGWQGQETQYF. Written as DNA, the CDR3 is TGCGCCAGCAGCCAAGGTTGGCAGGGCCAAGAGACCCAGTACTTC.

The gene calls are TRBV11-2 and TRBJ2-5, with D maybe TRBD1 (6 bases). Germline CDR1 and CDR2: SGHAT and FQNNGV. The CDR3 runs 15 residues. Trimming stripped 4 bases from V and 5 bases from J, with 17 bases between. The CDR3 DNA is TGTGCCAGCAGCTCAGGGGATACTTGGGGGGAGACCCAGTACTTC. Residues: CASSSGDTWGETQYF.

This clone has a single count. The chain uses TRBV6-1 and TRBJ1-1, with TRBD1 as a possible D gene (6 bases). This CDR3 is built from 11 residues. The germline gives CDR1 MNHNS, CDR2 SASEGT. Trimming cost V 8 bases and J 11 bases, with 15 bases left between them. The CDR3 region has the DNA TGTGCCAGCTGCATGGGGGGGGCCGCTTTCTTT. Amino acid sequence: CASCMGGAAFF.

The chain joins TRBV7-9 to TRBJ1-2, with D possibly TRBD1 on 5 matching bases. From germline, CDR1 is SEHNR and CDR2 FQNEAQ (reference sequence). The CDR3 is 16 amino acids. V lost 4 bases and J 4 bases, leaving 19 bases between the germline ends. CDR3 amino acids: CASSSGPSGGAYGYTF. The CDR3 DNA reads TGTGCCAGCAGCTCCGGGCCATCGGGCGGGGCCTATGGCTACACCTTC. Using reference TRBV7-9 and TRBJ1-2 for the parts outside the CDR3, the full variable domain is DTGVSQNPRHKITKRGQNVTFRCDPISEHNRLYWYRQTLGQGPEFLTYFQNEAQLEKSRLLSDRFSAERPKGSFSTLEIQRTEQGDSAMYLCASSSGPSGGAYGYTFGSGTRLTVV.

The genes are TRBV5-6 and TRBJ2-7; 13 bases align to TRBD2. V trimming: 3 bases; J trimming: 4 bases; junction bases outside the gene matches: 1. Per the germline V gene, CDR1 is SGHDT and CDR2 is YYEEEE. CDR3 length equals 14 residues. CDR3 sequence (DNA): TGTGCCAGCAGCTGGGGACTAGCGGGATACGAGCAGTACTTC. Translation gives CASSWGLAGYEQYF.

The chain joins TRBV2 to TRBJ1-1; D uncertain. The CDR3 is made up of 12 amino acids. Germline CDR1 reads SNHLY; CDR2 reads FYNNEI. V dropped 7 bases and J dropped 3 bases, with 9 bases sitting between them. The CDR3 DNA is TGTGCCAGCAAAGTGGGGTACACTGAAGCTTTCTTT. Translating gives CASKVGYTEAFF.

A few counts support this clone. The chain recombines TRBV5-1 with TRBJ2-1; tentative D call: TRBD2 (5 bases). The CDR3 extends over 13 amino acids. Germline V gene sequence: CDR1 SGHRS, CDR2 YFSETQ. The V gene lost 4 bases and the J gene lost 0 bases, with 5 bases spanning the gap. CDR3 DNA sequence: TGCGCCAGCAGCCGGGACTCCTACAATGAGCAGTTCTTC. This encodes CASSRDSYNEQFF.

This chain links TRBV5-1 with TRBJ2-1; 12 positions agree with TRBD1. Germline lookup yields CDR1 SGHRS and CDR2 YFSETQ. The CDR3 consists of 16 residues. V was clipped by 0 bases and J by 8 bases; unmatched bases: 6. CDR3 protein: CASSLVGQGAIDEQFF. CDR3 nucleotides: TGCGCCAGCAGCTTGGTGGGACAGGGGGCTATCGATGAGCAGTTCTTC.

J is TRBJ2-1 and V is TRBV29-1; TRBD2 aligns across 9 bases. CDR1 is SQVTM and CDR2 is ANQGSEA in the germline V gene. The CDR3 is made up of 13 amino acids. Trimming cost V 4 bases and J 6 bases; bases outside gene matches: 4. CDR3 protein: CSVVGLAFNEQFF. The CDR3 region has the DNA TGCAGCGTTGTGGGACTAGCCTTCAATGAGCAGTTCTTC.

The chain links TRBV28 to TRBJ1-4, with TRBD1 identical over 8 bases. Unmatched junction bases numbered 4, after V lost 5 bases and J lost 2 bases. The CDR3 runs 15 residues. The germline gives CDR1 MDHEN, CDR2 SYDVKM. The CDR3 loop is CASSTQGETNEKLFF. CDR3 in DNA: TGTGCCAGCAGTACACAGGGGGAGACTAATGAAAAACTGTTTTTT. The variable domain in full, completed from reference TRBV28 and TRBJ1-4, reads DVKVTQSSRYLVKRTGEKVFLECVQDMDHENMFWYRQDPGLGLRLIYFSYDVKMKEKGDIPEGYSVSREKKERFSLILESASTNQTSMYLCASSTQGETNEKLFFGSGTQLSVL.

This chain uses TRBV9 with TRBJ2-7, with 7 bases identical to TRBD1. The germline V gene encodes CDR1 SGDLS and CDR2 YYNGEE. This CDR3 has 15 residues. J was trimmed by 1 base and V by 3 bases; bases with no gene match: 7. CDR3 amino acids: CASSAHLTGSYEQYF. Written as DNA, the CDR3 is TGTGCCAGCAGCGCCCACTTGACAGGGTCCTACGAGCAGTACTTC. The full variable domain, its missing parts supplied by reference TRBV9 and TRBJ2-7, is DSGVTQTPKHLITATGQRVTLRCSPRSGDLSVYWYQQSLDQGLQFLIQYYNGEERAKGNILERFSAQQFPDLHSELNLSSLELGDSALYFCASSAHLTGSYEQYFGPGTRLTVT.